Given below is one T cell receptor beta chain in context. Sequenced by immunoSEQ multiplex PCR; TCRdb stores in-frame clones only, minus some. The sample carries 250,000 to 400,000 clones, about nine tenths recorded once. These data come from a study of blood T cell repertoires in COVID-19. There are 14 residues in the CDR3. V was shortened by 0 bases and J by 4 bases, with 9 bases between the two germline ends. In germline, CDR1 is SGHTS, CDR2 YDEGEE. The sequencing sample was made of peripheral blood. The TCR comes from a woman aged 25 to 39 with COVID-19, enrolled during active disease. The chain combines TRBV5-8 with TRBJ2-3; no firm D call. The CDR3: CASSLVRASDTQYF. CDR3 bases: TGTGCCAGCAGCTTGGTTAGAGCTTCAGATACGCAGTATTTT.